This is a list of T cell receptor beta chains from one sample in a study of graft-versus-host responses after intestinal transplantation. Produced via immunoSEQ multiplex PCR; TCRdb's table is partial and in-frame only. The sample has roughly 23,000 clones, around 76% seen once; the top ten hold roughly 3%. This sample comprised ileum tissue, obtained 12 days after intestinal transplant. The receptors were gathered from a human patient who received an intestinal transplant, so some T cells may come from the graft donor. The conserved cysteine and the conserved F or W are not part of the CDR3 here.

j_gene	v_gene	CDR3aa
TRBJ1-4	TRBV2	ASSEAGTGGEKLF
TRBJ2-7	TRBV9	ASSGGPVSPYEQY
TRBJ2-3	TRBV19	ASSRTSGRTDTQY
TRBJ2-1	TRBV13	ASSQGGLALNSYNEQF
TRBJ1-6	TRBV6-5	ASSYRTGGGNSPLH
TRBJ1-4	TRBV25-1	ASSESHRLNEKLF
TRBJ1-2	TRBV19	ASTPSPGKWGYT
TRBJ2-7	TRBV10-2	ASRPGLAGDTYEQY
TRBJ2-7	TRBV7-8	ASSPQAGLPYYEQY
TRBJ2-5	TRBV5-8	ASSFWLATYQETQY
TRBJ1-2	TRBV19	ASDNTGTGDRGYT
TRBJ1-3	TRBV28	ASRALVSGNTIY
TRBJ2-7	TRBV6-1	ASTSSWDSTYEQY
TRBJ2-3	TRBV2	ASSESGGTDTQY
TRBJ2-7	TRBV11-3	ASSLVPPREQY
TRBJ2-7	TRBV2	ASSTGTSGKRGEQY
TRBJ2-1	TRBV9	ASSGGTGDYNEQF
TRBJ2-5	TRBV4-1	ASSPTSGPEAQY
TRBJ2-3	TRBV5-1	ASSSDRGDSDTQY
TRBJ2-5	TRBV7-2	ASSPPGETQY
TRBJ2-7	TRBV11-2	ASSLTQGIREQY
TRBJ1-5	TRBV19	ASTLTGMPQPQH
TRBJ2-5	TRBV11-1	ASSLGGTSGGGGKETQY
TRBJ2-7	TRBV30	AWNYNSYSYEQY
TRBJ2-1	TRBV5-6	ASSLVSRDKYNEQF
TRBJ1-1	TRBV27	ASSFFLNTEAF
TRBJ2-3	TRBV12-5	ASGSGGTGGGDTQY
TRBJ2-7	TRBV7-9	ASSLAGVSYEQY
TRBJ1-5	TRBV7-9	ASSRGQEGRPQH
TRBJ2-1	TRBV5-1	ASSLKNSDDEQF
TRBJ2-1	TRBV7-9	ASSLDGGVLDEQF
TRBJ1-5	TRBV4-1	ASSQDRGTGVQPQH
TRBJ2-2	TRBV2	ASTLSGGAGTGELF
TRBJ2-7	TRBV2	ASSGDRGPYEQY
TRBJ2-1	TRBV4-1	ASSQEWGPGGQF
TRBJ2-3	TRBV27	ASSLLLTDTQY
TRBJ1-2	TRBV27	ASSWGGRANYGYT
TRBJ2-1	TRBV6-1	ASRRLAGGYNEQF
TRBJ1-2	TRBV4-1	ASSQVGSLYGYT
TRBJ2-7	TRBV7-9	ASSLPRAGDPSYEQY
TRBJ2-5	TRBV5-1	ASSLQGGETQY
TRBJ2-1	TRBV19	ASRRGHGSSYNEQF
NA	TRBV6-1	ASSEAPGGGRYEQY
TRBJ2-3	TRBV6-5	ASGARADTQY
TRBJ2-3	TRBV5-4	ASSPPGLASSTDTQY
TRBJ2-5	TRBV4-1	ASSQRRDTHQETQY
TRBJ2-1	TRBV20-1	SPPYEQF
TRBJ2-7	TRBV25-1	ASSDSTYEQY
TRBJ2-3	TRBV5-6	ASSLHRGPTDTQY
TRBJ2-5	TRBV19	ASTQTAKGETQY
TRBJ1-1	TRBV7-9	ASSPQGSTEAF
TRBJ1-1	TRBV19	ASSLGQGDTEAF
TRBJ2-2	TRBV6-5	ASSYSERGELF
TRBJ2-7	TRBV5-4	ASSPSGGAYEQY
TRBJ2-3	TRBV27	ASSLSVAGAPDTQY
TRBJ2-7	TRBV20-1	SAGAPYEQY
TRBJ2-7	TRBV5-1	ASSLPGSSYEQY
TRBJ2-5	TRBV7-2	ASSSGTSLQETQY
TRBJ2-2	TRBV4-1	ASRTGTGELF
TRBJ2-5	TRBV7-3	ASSFLPGQGETQY